Listed here are 19 T cell receptor beta chains from one sample, sequenced in a study of CD8 T cells in Susac syndrome. The RNA, about 0.5 to 1 ug, was put through reverse transcription using random hexamers. MiXCR was run by TCRdb on the immunoSEQ multiplex PCR reads, yielding one entry per CDR3 protein. The sample lists some 200,000 distinct CDR3 sequences, roughly 94% occurring once. The sequenced sample was CD8+ T cells from PBMCs. These receptor sequences come from a human donor with Susac syndrome.

The chain is built from TRBV7-9 and TRBJ1-2; a weak D match, TRBD1 (6 bases). V dropped 3 bases and J dropped 4 bases, with 15 bases sitting between them. This CDR3 is 15 amino acids long. CDR1 SEHNR and CDR2 FQNEAQ come from the germline V gene (reference sequence). CDR3 bases: TGTGCCAGCAGCTTGGACTGGGGACAAACCTATGGCTACACCTTC. Protein sequence: CASSLDWGQTYGYTF.

The J gene is TRBJ1-5, the V gene TRBV27; D is undetermined. The CDR3 length is 15 residues. Between the trimmed V and J ends, which lost 2 bases and 1 base, there was a span of 9 bases. Germline V gives CDR1 MNHEY, CDR2 SMNVEV (reference sequence). The CDR3 spells CASSLGVWSNQPQHF. CDR3 sequence (DNA): TGTGCCAGCAGTTTAGGGGTATGGAGCAATCAGCCCCAGCATTTT.

The table lists this clonotype with a few counts. The chain is built from TRBV12-3 or TRBV12-4 and TRBJ2-1; 15 nucleotides match TRBD2. This CDR3 region has 15 residues. Trimming cost V 4 bases and J 6 bases; bases outside gene matches: 1. CDR3 DNA: TGTGCCAGCAGTTCGGGACTAGCGGGGGGCAATGAGCAGTTCTTC. It specifies CASSSGLAGGNEQFF.

This chain connects TRBV5-1 to TRBJ2-7; D is uncertain. V was shortened by 0 bases and J by 3 bases, with 7 bases between the two germline ends. Germline CDR1 SGHRS, CDR2 YFSETQ. The length of the CDR3 is 13 residues. The CDR3 sequence is CASSLDYHYEQYF. CDR3 in DNA: TGCGCCAGCAGCTTGGACTATCACTACGAGCAGTACTTC. The complete variable domain, with remaining parts taken from reference TRBV5-1 and TRBJ2-7, reads KAGVTQTPRYLIKTRGQQVTLSCSPISGHRSVSWYQQTPGQGLQFLFEYFSETQRNKGNFPGRFSGRQFSNSRSEMNVSTLELGDSALYLCASSLDYHYEQYFGPGTRLTVT.

The gene calls are TRBV3-1 and TRBJ2-5; D is unresolved. There are 16 residues in the CDR3. The germline V and J ends were trimmed by 0 bases and 1 base, with 12 bases remaining between them. Germline CDR1 and CDR2: LGHDT and YNNKEL (reference sequence). CDR3 nucleotide sequence: TGTGCCAGCAGCCAAGAAGGTCCCCGAATCCAAGAGACCCAGTACTTC. Protein: CASSQEGPRIQETQYF.

V and J are TRBV29-1 and TRBJ2-1; the D gene is possibly TRBD1 (6 bases). Germline CDR1 SQVTM, CDR2 ANQGSEA. Trimming took 4 bases from V and 3 from J, leaving 28 bases between them. The CDR3 length is 19 residues. CDR3 bases: TGCAGCGTTGTTAATTCGGGACGGGTTCGGACAGCAAACTACAATGAGCAGTTCTTC. The encoded protein is CSVVNSGRVRTANYNEQFF.

This chain joins TRBV12-3 or TRBV12-4 and TRBJ2-7; the D is unclear. The V gene lost 5 bases and the J gene lost 4 bases, with 15 bases spanning the gap. The CDR3 covers 14 residues. CDR3 sequence (DNA): TGTGCCAGCAGTCTTCAATCATCCCCATACGAGCAGTACTTC. This sequence encodes CASSLQSSPYEQYF.

V and J are TRBV29-1 and TRBJ1-2, with TRBD1 identical over 8 bases. J was trimmed by 8 bases and V by 3 bases; bases with no gene match: 2. The germline CDR1 and CDR2 sequences are SQVTM and ANQGSEA. The CDR3 totals 11 residues. CDR3 region: CSVETGDGYTF. CDR3 coding DNA: TGCAGCGTTGAGACAGGGGACGGCTACACCTTC.

This chain links TRBV7-2 with TRBJ1-1; 9 bases match TRBD1. This CDR3 comprises 15 residues. The trim removed 1 base at V and 7 bases at J, leaving 7 bases unmatched. CDR1 and CDR2 from the germline V gene are SGHTA and FQGNSA. The CDR3 loop reads CASSLGTGARIEAFF. CDR3 nucleotide sequence: TGTGCCAGCAGCTTAGGGACAGGGGCGAGGATTGAAGCTTTCTTT.

J is TRBJ2-6 and V is TRBV15; no firm D call. Looked up from germline, CDR1 is LNHNV and CDR2 is YYDKDF (reference sequence). With 0 bases removed from V and 4 bases from J, the gap between germline ends came to 10 bases. The CDR3 is made up of 16 amino acids. CDR3 sequence: CATSRDNALGANVLTF. CDR3 in DNA: TGTGCCACCAGCAGAGATAACGCCCTCGGGGCCAACGTCCTGACTTTC.

The J gene is TRBJ1-1, the V gene TRBV5-1; the D is unclear. Germline assignment: CDR1 SGHRS and CDR2 YFSETQ. V lost 0 bases and J lost 8, with 11 bases in between. The CDR3 has 13 residues. The CDR3 DNA reads as TGCGCCAGCAGCTTGGTGGTCAGTGGAGAAGCTTTCTTT. It is translated as CASSLVVSGEAFF.

The chain combines TRBV19 with TRBJ2-3; 9 bases fit TRBD1. V shed 8 bases, J shed 6 bases, and the junction held 12 bases outside the gene matches. The CDR3 spans 15 residues. Germline lookup yields CDR1 LNHDA and CDR2 SQIVND (reference sequence). The CDR3 DNA follows: TGTGCCAGTCAAGCCGGACAGGGGACATGGGATACGCAGTATTTT. Its protein product is CASQAGQGTWDTQYF.

V usage is TRBV5-6 and J usage is TRBJ1-1, with TRBD1 matching over 8 bases. This CDR3 has 13 residues. Trimming removed 6 bases from V and 5 bases from J; junction bases left unmatched: 6. Germline lookup yields CDR1 SGHDT and CDR2 YYEEEE. The CDR3 protein is CASTQTGVTEAFF. CDR3 nucleotide sequence: TGTGCCAGCACCCAGACAGGGGTGACTGAAGCTTTCTTT.

This chain links TRBV6-2 or TRBV6-3 with TRBJ2-7; TRBD1 matches 11 bases. This CDR3 has 15 amino acids. Losses at the gene ends were 3 bases for V and 2 bases for J; bases not matched to a gene: 3. Per the germline V gene, CDR1 is MNHEY and CDR2 is SVGEGT. CDR3 protein: CASSYPGQGAYEQYF. The CDR3 nucleotides are TGTGCCAGCAGTTATCCGGGACAGGGGGCCTACGAGCAGTACTTC.

This chain links TRBV24-1 with TRBJ1-1; the D gene is possibly TRBD1 (5 bases). Germline lookup yields CDR1 KGHDR and CDR2 SFDVKD. This CDR3 has 11 amino acids. V shed 5 bases and J shed 5 bases, with 5 bases lying between them. CDR3 sequence: CATSAGTEAFF. CDR3 DNA sequence: TGTGCCACCAGTGCAGGGACTGAAGCTTTCTTT.

The count of this clonotype is one. The chain links TRBV7-8 to TRBJ1-2; D possibly corresponds to TRBD1 (5 bases). V dropped 5 bases and J dropped 0 bases, with 10 bases sitting between them. CDR1 SGHVS and CDR2 FQNEAQ come from the germline V gene. The CDR3 has 14 residues. In DNA, the CDR3 is TGTGCCAGCAGCCTCGGGACGGCTAACTATGGCTACACCTTC. Translating gives CASSLGTANYGYTF.

This sequence joins TRBV19 and TRBJ1-2; no definite D call. The germline V gene encodes CDR1 LNHDA and CDR2 SQIVND (reference sequence). This CDR3 spans 12 amino acids. Trimming stripped 0 bases from V and 6 bases from J, with 5 bases between. The CDR3 coding sequence is TGTGCCAGTAGTATAGACGGGAATGGCTACACCTTC. This gives the protein CASSIDGNGYTF.

This chain connects TRBV28 to TRBJ1-5; D is undetermined. The V end was cut by 1 base, the J end by 7 bases, with 8 bases between. The CDR3 consists of 13 residues. Looked up from germline, CDR1 is MDHEN and CDR2 is SYDVKM. The CDR3 protein is CASSLYPRQPQHF. For the CDR3, the DNA is TGTGCCAGCAGTTTATACCCGCGGCAGCCCCAGCATTTT.

The chain recombines TRBV18 with TRBJ2-1, with TRBD1 identical over 8 bases. Germline V gene lookup returns CDR1 KGHSH and CDR2 LQKENI. The length of the CDR3 is 13 residues. The junction had 1 base not matched to a gene; V was cut back by 3 bases and J by 6 bases. The CDR3 is CASSPQGANEQFF. CDR3 DNA sequence: TGTGCCAGCTCACCCCAGGGGGCCAATGAGCAGTTCTTC.